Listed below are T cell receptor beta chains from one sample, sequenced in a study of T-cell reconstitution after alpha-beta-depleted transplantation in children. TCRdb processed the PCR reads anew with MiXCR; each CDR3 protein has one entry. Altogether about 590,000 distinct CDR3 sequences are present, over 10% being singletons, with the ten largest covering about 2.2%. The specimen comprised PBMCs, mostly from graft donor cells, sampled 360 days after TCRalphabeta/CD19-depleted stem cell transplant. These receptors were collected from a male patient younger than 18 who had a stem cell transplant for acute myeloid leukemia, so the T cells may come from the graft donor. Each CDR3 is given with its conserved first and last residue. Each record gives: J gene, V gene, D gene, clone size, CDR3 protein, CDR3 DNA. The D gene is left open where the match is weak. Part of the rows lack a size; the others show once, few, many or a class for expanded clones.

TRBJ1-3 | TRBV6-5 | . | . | CASSYSGGISGNTIYF | TGTGCCAGCAGTTACTCGGGCGGTATCTCTGGAAACACCATATATTTT
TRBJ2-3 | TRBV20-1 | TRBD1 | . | CSATGGSGTDTQYF | TGCAGTGCAACAGGGGGTTCTGGCACAGATACGCAGTATTTT
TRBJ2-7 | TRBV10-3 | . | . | CAISPNQGQDGPVSYEQYF | TGTGCCATCAGTCCAAATCAGGGGCAGGACGGGCCAGTCTCCTACGAGCAGTACTTC
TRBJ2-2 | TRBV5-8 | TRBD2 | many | CASSFRTSGVNRIF | TGTGCCAGCAGCTTTCGGACTAGCGGGGTGAACAGGATTTTT
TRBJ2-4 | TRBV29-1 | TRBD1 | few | CSVTGGVDIQYF | TGCAGCGTAACAGGGGGCGTTGACATTCAGTACTTC
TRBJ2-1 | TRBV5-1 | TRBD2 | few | CASSFSVLAGEVSNEQFF | TGCGCCAGCAGCTTTTCAGTTTTAGCGGGAGAAGTGTCCAATGAGCAGTTCTTC
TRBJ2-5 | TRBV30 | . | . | CAWTPGLPPQYF | TGTGCCTGGACCCCGGGACTCCCACCCCAGTACTTC
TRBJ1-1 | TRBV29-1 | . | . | CTDGETSEIMNTEAFF | TGCACCGACGGGGAGACCTCTGAGATAATGAACACTGAAGCTTTCTTT
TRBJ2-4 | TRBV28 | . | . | CASSFGAFLGVKNIQYF | TGTGCCAGCAGTTTTGGGGCGTTCCTAGGGGTCAAAAACATTCAGTACTTC
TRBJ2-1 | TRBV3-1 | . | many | CASSPGVYNEQFF | TGTGCCAGCAGCCCCGGGGTTTACAATGAGCAGTTCTTC
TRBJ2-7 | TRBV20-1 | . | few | CSASGTFYEQYF | TGCAGTGCGTCCGGGACTTTCTACGAGCAGTACTTC
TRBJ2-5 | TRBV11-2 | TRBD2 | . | CASSQKGVSGGRLRETQYF | TGTGCCAGCAGCCAAAAAGGCGTGTCAGGCGGGAGGTTAAGAGAGACCCAGTACTTC
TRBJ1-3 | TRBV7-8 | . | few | CASSLGRKRGSGGNTIYF | TGTGCCAGCAGCTTGGGGAGGAAGAGGGGTTCGGGAGGAAACACCATATATTTT
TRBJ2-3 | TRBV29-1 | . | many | CSVELADTQYF | TGCAGCGTTGAGTTGGCAGATACGCAGTATTTT
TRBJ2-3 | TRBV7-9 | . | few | CASSFFPNAGNTQYF | TGTGCCAGCAGCTTTTTTCCCAACGCGGGAAATACGCAGTATTTT
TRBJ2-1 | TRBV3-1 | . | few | CASSLVTGPLFNEQFF | TGTGCCAGCAGCCTTGTAACGGGACCTCTTTTCAATGAGCAGTTCTTC
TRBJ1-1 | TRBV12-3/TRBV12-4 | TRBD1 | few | CASSTDRVYTEAFF | TGTGCCAGCAGTACGGACAGGGTGTACACTGAAGCTTTCTTT
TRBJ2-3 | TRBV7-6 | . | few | CASSLGGGLTGLPTDTQYF | TGTGCCAGCAGCCTGGGAGGGGGTCTAACCGGGCTTCCTACAGATACGCAGTATTTT
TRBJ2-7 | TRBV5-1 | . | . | CASSIGGGSYEQYF | TGCGCCAGCAGCATAGGGGGGGGGTCCTACGAGCAGTACTTC
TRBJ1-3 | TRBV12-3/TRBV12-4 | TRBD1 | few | CASSLTRQGPGNTIYF | TGTGCCAGCAGTCTCACTCGACAGGGCCCTGGAAACACCATATATTTT
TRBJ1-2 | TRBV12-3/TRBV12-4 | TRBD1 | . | CASSTETTGGDYGYTF | TGTGCCAGCAGTACAGAAACGACAGGGGGCGACTATGGCTACACCTTC
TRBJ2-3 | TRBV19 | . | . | CASRDLSTDTQYF | TGTGCCAGTAGAGACCTCTCCACAGATACGCAGTATTTT
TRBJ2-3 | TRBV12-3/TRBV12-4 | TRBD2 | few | CASSLSGLAGGRPTDTQYF | TGTGCCAGCAGTCTTTCGGGACTAGCGGGAGGTCGACCCACAGATACGCAGTATTTT
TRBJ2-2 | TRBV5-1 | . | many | CASSLVRGRVDTGELFF | TGCGCCAGCAGCTTGGTACGCGGCAGGGTGGACACCGGGGAGCTGTTTTTT
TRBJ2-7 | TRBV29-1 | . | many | CSAGWDIRGGTSYEQYF | TGCAGCGCCGGTTGGGACATAAGGGGGGGAACTTCCTACGAGCAGTACTTC
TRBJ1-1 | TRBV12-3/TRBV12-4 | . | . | CASSLRGDAFF | TGTGCCAGCAGTTTAAGGGGAGACGCTTTCTTT
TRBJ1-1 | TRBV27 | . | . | CASQPRQSNTEAFF | TGTGCCAGCCAACCGAGACAATCGAACACTGAAGCTTTCTTT
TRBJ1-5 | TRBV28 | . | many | CASRQRIRAQHF | TGTGCCAGCAGACAGAGAATCAGAGCCCAGCATTTT
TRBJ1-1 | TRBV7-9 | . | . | CASSFPGPGRAAFF | TGTGCCAGCAGCTTCCCAGGCCCAGGGCGGGCAGCTTTCTTT
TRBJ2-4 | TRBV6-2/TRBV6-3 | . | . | CASSSAKGPLAKNIQYF | TGTGCCAGCAGTTCCGCGAAGGGGCCCTTAGCCAAAAACATTCAGTACTTC